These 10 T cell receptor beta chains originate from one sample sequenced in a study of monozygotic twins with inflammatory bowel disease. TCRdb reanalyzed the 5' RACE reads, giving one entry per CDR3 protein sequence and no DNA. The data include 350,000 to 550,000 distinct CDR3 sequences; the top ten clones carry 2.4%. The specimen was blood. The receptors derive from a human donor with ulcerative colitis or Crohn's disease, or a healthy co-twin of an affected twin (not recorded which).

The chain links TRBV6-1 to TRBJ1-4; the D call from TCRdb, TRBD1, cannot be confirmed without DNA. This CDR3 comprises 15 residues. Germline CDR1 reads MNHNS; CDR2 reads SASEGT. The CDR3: CASSPLSATNEKLFF.

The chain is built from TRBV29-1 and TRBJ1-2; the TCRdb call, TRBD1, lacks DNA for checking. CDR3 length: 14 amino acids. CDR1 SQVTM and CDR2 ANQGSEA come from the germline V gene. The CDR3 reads CSVEGGGPRYGYTF.

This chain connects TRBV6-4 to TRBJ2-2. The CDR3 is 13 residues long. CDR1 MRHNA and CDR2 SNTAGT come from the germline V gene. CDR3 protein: CASSGSDTGELFF.

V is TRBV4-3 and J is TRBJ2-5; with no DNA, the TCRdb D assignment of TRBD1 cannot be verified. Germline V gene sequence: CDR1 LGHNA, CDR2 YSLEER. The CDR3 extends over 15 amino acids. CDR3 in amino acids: CASSRTWDNQETQYF.

CDR3 protein: CASSPSSGLAGADTQYF. The V gene is TRBV5-5, the J gene TRBJ2-3; TCRdb selects TRBD2, and the lack of DNA leaves this call unchecked. The CDR3 sequence is 17 residues long. Looked up from germline, CDR1 is SGHKS and CDR2 is YYEKEE (reference sequence).

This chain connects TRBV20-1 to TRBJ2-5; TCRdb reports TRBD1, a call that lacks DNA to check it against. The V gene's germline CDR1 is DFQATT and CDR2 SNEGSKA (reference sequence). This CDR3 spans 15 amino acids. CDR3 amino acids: CSATPWLQLQETQYF.

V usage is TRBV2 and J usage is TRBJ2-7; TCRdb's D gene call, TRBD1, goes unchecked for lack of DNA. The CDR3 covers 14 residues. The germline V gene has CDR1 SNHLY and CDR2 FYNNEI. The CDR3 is CASKDRGGTYEQYF. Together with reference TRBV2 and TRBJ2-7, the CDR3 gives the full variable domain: EPEVTQTPSHQVTQMGQEVILRCVPISNHLYFYWYRQILGQKVEFLVSFYNNEISEKSEIFDDQFSVERPDGSNFTLKIRSTKLEDSAMYFCASKDRGGTYEQYFGPGTRLTVT.

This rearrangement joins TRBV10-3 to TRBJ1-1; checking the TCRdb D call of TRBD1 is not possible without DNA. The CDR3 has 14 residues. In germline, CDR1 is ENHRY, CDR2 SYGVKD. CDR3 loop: CAIKPDRGLSEAFF.

The CDR3: CASSLGQVTGELFF. The chain employs TRBV3-1 and TRBJ2-2; TCRdb's assignment of TRBD1 cannot be checked, as there is no DNA. CDR1 and CDR2 from the germline V gene are LGHDT and YNNKEL (reference sequence). This CDR3 has 14 residues.

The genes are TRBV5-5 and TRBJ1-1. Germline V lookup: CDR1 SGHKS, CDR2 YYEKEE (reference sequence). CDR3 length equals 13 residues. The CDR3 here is CASSLFFWTEAFF.